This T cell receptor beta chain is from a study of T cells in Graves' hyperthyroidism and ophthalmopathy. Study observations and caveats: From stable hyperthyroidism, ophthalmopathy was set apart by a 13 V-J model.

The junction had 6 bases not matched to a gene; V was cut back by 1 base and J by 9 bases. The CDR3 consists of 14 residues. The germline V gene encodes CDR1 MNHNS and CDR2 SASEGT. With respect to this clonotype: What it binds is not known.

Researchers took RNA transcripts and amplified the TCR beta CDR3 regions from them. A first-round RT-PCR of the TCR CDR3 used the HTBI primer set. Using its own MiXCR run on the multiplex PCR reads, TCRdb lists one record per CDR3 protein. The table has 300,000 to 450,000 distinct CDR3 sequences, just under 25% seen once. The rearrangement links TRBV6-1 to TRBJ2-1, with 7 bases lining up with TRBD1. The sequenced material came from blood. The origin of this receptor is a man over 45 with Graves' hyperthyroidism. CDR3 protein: CASSEGDRGVEQFF. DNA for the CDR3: TGTGCCAGCAGTGAAGGGGACAGAGGGGTTGAGCAGTTCTTC.